This T cell receptor (beta chain) emerged from a study of cytomegalovirus exposure and HLA in healthy donors. This clone has a single count. The data were produced by immunoSEQ multiplex PCR, yet TCRdb's version contains in-frame clones alone and is incomplete. The table records more than 110,000 clones, 94% of them present only once. The CDR3 is 15 residues long. From germline, CDR1 is SGHRS and CDR2 YFSETQ. The V gene end was trimmed by 3 bases and the J gene end by 6 bases; junction bases not matched to a gene: 11. The chain carries TRBV5-1 and TRBJ2-7; 8 bases map to TRBD2. Specimen: PBMCs. This TCR was recovered from a man younger than 35 in good health and CMV-seropositive. CDR3 DNA sequence: TGCGCCAGCAGCTCCGGAGCGGGAGCGGGCCTCGAGCAGTACTTC. Its protein product is CASSSGAGAGLEQYF.